This TCR beta chain was documented in a study of identical twins. Regarding this clonotype: What it binds is unknown.

TCRdb recomputed calls from the 5' RACE reads with MiXCR, one row per CDR3 protein. The sample lists some 500,000 distinct CDR3 sequences, roughly an eighth occurring once. The study's findings and limits: Twin pairs' shared out-of-frame alpha sequences were enriched in low generation probability. Models underestimated out-of-frame TCR alpha sharing in monozygotic twins. Fewer insertions marked abundant cord blood beta clonotypes; young adult naive trended weakly, memory not at all. Because invariant MAIT and iNKT cells could be present, zero-insertion analyses could be partly confounded.

The CDR3 spans 15 residues. CDR1 is SGHRS and CDR2 is YFSETQ in the germline V gene. The junction had 9 bases not matched to a gene; V was cut back by 2 bases and J by 8 bases. In addition, the sample was reused for a study of yellow fever vaccine responses in identical twins.

The chain joins TRBV5-1 to TRBJ1-2; 10 bases align to TRBD1. This sequence was found in a woman aged 18-30 years in good health. Sequences were obtained from CD4+ T cells sorted from blood. CDR3 nucleotides: TGCGCCAGCAGCTTCCTCGACAGGGGGCGAGGAGGCTACACCTTC. Translated, it gives CASSFLDRGRGGYTF.